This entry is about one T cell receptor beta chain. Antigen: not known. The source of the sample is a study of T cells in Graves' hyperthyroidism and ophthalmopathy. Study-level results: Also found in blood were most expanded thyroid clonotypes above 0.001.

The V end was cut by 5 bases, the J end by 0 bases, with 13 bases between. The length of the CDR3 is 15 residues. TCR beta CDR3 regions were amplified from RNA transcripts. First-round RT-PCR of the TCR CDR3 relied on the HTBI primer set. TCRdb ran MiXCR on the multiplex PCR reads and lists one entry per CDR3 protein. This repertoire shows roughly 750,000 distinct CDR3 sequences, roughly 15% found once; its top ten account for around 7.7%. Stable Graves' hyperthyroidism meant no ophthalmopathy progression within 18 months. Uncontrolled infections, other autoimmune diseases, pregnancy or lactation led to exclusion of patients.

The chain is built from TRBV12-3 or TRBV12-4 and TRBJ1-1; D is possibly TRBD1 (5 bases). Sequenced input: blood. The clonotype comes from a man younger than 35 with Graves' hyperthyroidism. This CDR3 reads CASSNKDSLNTEAFF. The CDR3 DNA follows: TGTGCCAGCAGTAACAAAGACAGCCTGAACACTGAAGCTTTCTTT.